What follows describes a single T cell receptor (beta chain). These data are taken from a study of early T cells in non-severe SARS-CoV-2 infection. In TCRdb, the 5' RACE reads were re-called with MiXCR into one record per CDR3 protein. The profile covers about 85,000 distinct CDR3 sequences, with under 15% appearing a single time and 5.5% to 8% taken by the ten largest. Trimming stripped 5 bases from V and 8 bases from J, with 16 bases between. The germline CDR1 and CDR2 sequences are KGHSH and LQKENI. There are 14 residues in the CDR3. The receptor's source is an adult who was a healthcare worker with PCR-confirmed SARS-CoV-2 infection or an uninfected control (not recorded which). This chain connects TRBV18 to TRBJ2-1; TRBD2 is a possible D gene (6 bases). Sequencing was done on a sample of whole blood. The CDR3 DNA follows: TGTGCCAGCTCAGAGGGTCTAGGCGGGGATGAGCAGTTCTTC. This sequence encodes CASSEGLGGDEQFF.